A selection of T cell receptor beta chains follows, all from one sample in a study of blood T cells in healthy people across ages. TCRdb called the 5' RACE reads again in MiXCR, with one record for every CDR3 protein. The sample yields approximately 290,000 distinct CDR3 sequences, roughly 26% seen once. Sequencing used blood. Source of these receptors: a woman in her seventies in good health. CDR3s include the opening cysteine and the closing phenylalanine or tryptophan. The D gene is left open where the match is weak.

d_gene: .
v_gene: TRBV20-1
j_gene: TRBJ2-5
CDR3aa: CSAWSGWETQYF

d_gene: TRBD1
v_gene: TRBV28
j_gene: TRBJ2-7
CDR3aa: CASSLRETGGHEQYF

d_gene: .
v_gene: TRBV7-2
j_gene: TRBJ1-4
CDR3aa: CASSGTLLEKLFF

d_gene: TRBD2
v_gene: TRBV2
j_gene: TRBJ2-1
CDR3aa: CATTGLAVYNEQFF

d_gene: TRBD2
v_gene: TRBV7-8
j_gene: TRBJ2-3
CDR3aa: CASRKRTSDDTQYF

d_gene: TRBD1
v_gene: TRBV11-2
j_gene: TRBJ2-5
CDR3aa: CASSSWTGVLAETQYF

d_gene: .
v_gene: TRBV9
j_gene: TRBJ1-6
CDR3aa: CASRDTDTNSPLHF

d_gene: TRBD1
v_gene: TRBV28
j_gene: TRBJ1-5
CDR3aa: CASSIHRGAGNQPQHF

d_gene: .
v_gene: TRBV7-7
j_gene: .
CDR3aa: CASSLDRNNEQFF

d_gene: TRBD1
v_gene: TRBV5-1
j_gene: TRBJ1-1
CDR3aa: CASSPGQGRTEAFF

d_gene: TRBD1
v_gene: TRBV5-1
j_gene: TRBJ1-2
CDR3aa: CASSSGDRLGGYTF

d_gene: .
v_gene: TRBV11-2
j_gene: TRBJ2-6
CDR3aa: CASSLEGRSSGANVLTF

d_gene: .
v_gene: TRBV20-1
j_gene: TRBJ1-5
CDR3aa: CSARIMGSGGVNQPQHF

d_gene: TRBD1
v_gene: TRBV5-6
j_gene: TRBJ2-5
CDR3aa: CASSSDRGLETQYF

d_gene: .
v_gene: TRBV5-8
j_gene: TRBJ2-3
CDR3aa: CASSHYSASTDTRYF

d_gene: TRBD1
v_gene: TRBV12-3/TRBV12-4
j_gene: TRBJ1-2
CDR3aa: CASSLVQGAPGYTF

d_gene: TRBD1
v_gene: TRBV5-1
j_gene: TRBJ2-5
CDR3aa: CASSTGTGETQYF

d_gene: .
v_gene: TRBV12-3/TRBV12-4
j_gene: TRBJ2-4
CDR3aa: CASSFGGTSPKNIQYF

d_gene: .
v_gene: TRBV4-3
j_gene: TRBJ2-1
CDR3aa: CASSLTGSPSYNEQFF

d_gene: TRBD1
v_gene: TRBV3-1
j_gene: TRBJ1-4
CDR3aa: CARTGQTNEKLFF

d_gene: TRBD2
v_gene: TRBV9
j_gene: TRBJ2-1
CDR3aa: CASSGGLAGLLYNEQFF

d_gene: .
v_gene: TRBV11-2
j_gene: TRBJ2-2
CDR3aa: CASGLGRNYRNTGELFF

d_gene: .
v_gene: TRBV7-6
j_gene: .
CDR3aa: CASSPPSAGSYEQYF

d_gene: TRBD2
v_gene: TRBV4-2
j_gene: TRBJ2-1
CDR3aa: CASSPLGAGVVNEQFF

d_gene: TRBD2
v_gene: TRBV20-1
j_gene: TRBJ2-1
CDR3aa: CSAVLAGGRSVQFF

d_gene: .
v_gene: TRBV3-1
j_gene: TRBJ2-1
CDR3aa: CASSQEPRAREQFF

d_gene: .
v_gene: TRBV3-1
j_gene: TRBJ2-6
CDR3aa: CASSQPQGTGANVLTF